The source of this T cell receptor (beta chain) is a study of T cell responses to AZD1222 COVID-19 vaccine. With regard to this clone: Its antigen is as yet unknown.

TCRdb keeps only in-frame clones here, not all; method: immunoSEQ multiplex PCR. The sample consists of some 140,000 clones, under 95% of them appearing once. CDR3 length equals 13 residues. The ends were cut back, 6 bases at V and 6 bases at J, with 12 bases in the middle. Study-wide results and caveats: Spike-specific TCR breadth and depth went up after people got two AZD1222 doses.

The genes are TRBV12-3 or TRBV12-4 and TRBJ1-5; tentative D call: TRBD1 (6 bases). The sequencing used peripheral blood, collected on day 0 of AZD1222 vaccination. The receptor was isolated from an adult in good health. CDR3 sequence: CASSQGRGQPQHF. As DNA, the CDR3 is TGTGCCAGCAGCCAGGGGAGGGGTCAGCCCCAGCATTTT.